The entry below gives a single T cell receptor beta chain sequence along with its context. Looked up from germline, CDR1 is MGHDK and CDR2 is SYGVNS. This CDR3 is built from 13 residues. V was shortened by 2 bases and J by 7 bases, with 11 bases between the two germline ends. Sequenced by immunoSEQ multiplex PCR; TCRdb stores in-frame clones only, minus some. There are approximately 150,000 clones in the sample; roughly four fifths occur only once, and roughly 13% lies in the top ten. This sample was taken from a study of blood T cell repertoires in COVID-19. The sample consisted of peripheral blood. The gene calls are TRBV25-1 and TRBJ1-1; tentatively, D is TRBD1 (5 bases). This receptor was obtained from a man in his 70s who had recovered from COVID-19. The CDR3 DNA sequence: TGTGCCAGCAGTGAAAGGGGCAGGGATGAAGCTTTCTTT. Protein product: CASSERGRDEAFF.